One T cell receptor beta chain is described in this entry. Its antigen is unknown. The data were produced by immunoSEQ multiplex PCR, yet TCRdb's version contains in-frame clones alone and is incomplete. The sample contains about 2,200,000 clones, 85% to 95% of which appear only once. This sample stems from a study of shared clonotypes between healthy human individuals. Broader study findings: Non-shared clonotypes showed lower generation probabilities than clonotypes common to all four donors. Larger estimated richness was generally seen in naive subsets than in memory subsets.

Naive CD8 cells were CD45RO-negative, positively selected for CCR7, excluding terminally differentiated effector memory CD45RA+ cells. Germline V gene sequence: CDR1 MDHEN, CDR2 SYDVKM. This CDR3 has 18 amino acids. After removal of 2 bases from V and 4 bases from J, the junction contained 14 bases not matched to a gene. This TCR was sampled from a man younger than 35 in good health. Some clones in this sample may be carry-over from other donors' samples. This rearrangement joins TRBV28 to TRBJ2-1; 7 bases are a match to TRBD2. Specimen: naive CD8+ T cells from PBMCs. DNA of the CDR3: TGTGCCAGCAGTTTAGGGGGAGGGGCCAGCAGAAAATACAATGAGCAGTTCTTC. It encodes CASSLGGGASRKYNEQFF.